Each of the 9 T cell receptor beta chains below was sequenced from the same sample in a study of blood T cell repertoires in COVID-19. Assay: immunoSEQ multiplex PCR; the TCRdb copy retains only in-frame clones and omits some. Of roughly 700,000 clones in the sample, about 87% were seen once. Sequenced input: peripheral blood. The receptors come from a woman younger than 35 with acute or convalescent COVID-19.

The chain links TRBV10-3 to TRBJ1-5; TRBD1 matches 7 bases. J was trimmed by 4 bases and V by 10 bases; bases with no gene match: 13. Germline lookup yields CDR1 ENHRY and CDR2 SYGVKD. There are 15 residues in the CDR3. Here the CDR3 DNA reads TGTGCCACGTACTTTAGACAGGGAACAAATCAGCCCCAGCATTTT. It codes for CATYFRQGTNQPQHF.

The chain recombines TRBV2 with TRBJ1-6; 8 nucleotides match TRBD1. CDR3 length: 15 amino acids. The J segment lost 3 bases and the V segment lost 3 bases, leaving 1 base of the junction unmatched. Per germline, CDR1 SNHLY and CDR2 FYNNEI. The CDR3 region is CASSEGQVYNSPLHF. CDR3 sequence (DNA): TGTGCCAGCAGTGAGGGACAGGTCTATAATTCACCCCTCCACTTT.

This rearrangement joins TRBV6-1 to TRBJ1-2, with TRBD1 identical over 8 bases. The CDR3 consists of 16 residues. V gave up 3 bases and J gave up 3 bases; unmatched junction bases: 9. Per germline, CDR1 MNHNS and CDR2 SASEGT. The CDR3 loop is CASSEYPGGLYYGYTF. CDR3 coding DNA: TGTGCCAGCAGTGAGTACCCAGGGGGCCTGTACTATGGCTACACCTTC.

The chain uses TRBV29-1 and TRBJ2-1, with D perhaps matching TRBD2 (6 bases). There are 13 residues in the CDR3. Trimming shortened V by 2 bases and J by 10 bases, and 15 bases separated the two germline ends. Germline V gene sequence: CDR1 SQVTM, CDR2 ANQGSEA. The CDR3 sequence is CSVEPTGVREQFF. CDR3 nucleotide sequence: TGCAGCGTTGAACCTACGGGGGTCAGGGAGCAGTTCTTC.

The chain carries TRBV6-5 and TRBJ2-1; D might be TRBD1 (6 bases). The CDR3 is made up of 15 amino acids. CDR1 MNHEY and CDR2 SVGAGI come from the germline V gene. Trimming cost V 6 bases and J 0 bases, with 12 bases left between them. The CDR3 sequence: CASRVDRSSYNEQFF. CDR3 nucleotide sequence: TGTGCCAGCAGAGTAGACAGGAGCTCCTACAATGAGCAGTTCTTC.

The chain carries TRBV5-4 and TRBJ2-1; perhaps TRBD2 as D (7 bases). This CDR3 has 15 residues. Trimming left V 0 bases short and J 10 bases short, with 17 bases between. Germline V lookup: CDR1 SGHNT, CDR2 YYREEE (reference sequence). CDR3 residues: CASSLVTRGGGEQFF. The CDR3 DNA follows: TGTGCCAGCAGCTTGGTCACTCGTGGGGGGGGCGAGCAGTTCTTC. Filled out from reference TRBV5-4 and TRBJ2-1, the complete variable domain reads ETGVTQSPTHLIKTRGQQVTLRCSSQSGHNTVSWYQQALGQGPQFIFQYYREEENGRGNFPPRFSGLQFPNYSSELNVNALELDDSALYLCASSLVTRGGGEQFFGPGTRLTVL.

This rearrangement joins TRBV23-1 to TRBJ1-3; no clear D gene. TRBV23-1 is assigned to the ORF class and has an uncertain function. This CDR3 contains 18 residues. Deletions cut 0 bases from V and 0 bases from J, with 15 bases between. CDR3 DNA: TGCGCCAGCAGTCAATCGAGGTTACTTCCTTCCTCTGGAAACACCATATATTTT. It specifies CASSQSRLLPSSGNTIYF.

J is TRBJ1-2 and V is TRBV10-3; D remains ambiguous. The V end lost 2 bases, the J end lost 6 bases, and 10 bases lay between the germline ends. CDR1 is ENHRY and CDR2 is SYGVKD in the germline V gene. There are 13 residues in the CDR3. For the CDR3, the DNA is TGTGCCATCAGTGAGGCGAGGGTAAATGGCTACACCTTC. This gives the protein CAISEARVNGYTF.

The chain uses TRBV11-2 and TRBJ2-3; possibly TRBD1 for D (6 bases). Trimming took 5 bases from V and 0 from J, leaving 9 bases between them. The CDR3 covers 14 residues. The V gene's germline CDR1 is SGHAT and CDR2 FQNNGV. The CDR3: CASSEDSSTDTQYF. As DNA, the CDR3 is TGTGCCAGCAGCGAGGACAGTAGCACAGATACGCAGTATTTT.